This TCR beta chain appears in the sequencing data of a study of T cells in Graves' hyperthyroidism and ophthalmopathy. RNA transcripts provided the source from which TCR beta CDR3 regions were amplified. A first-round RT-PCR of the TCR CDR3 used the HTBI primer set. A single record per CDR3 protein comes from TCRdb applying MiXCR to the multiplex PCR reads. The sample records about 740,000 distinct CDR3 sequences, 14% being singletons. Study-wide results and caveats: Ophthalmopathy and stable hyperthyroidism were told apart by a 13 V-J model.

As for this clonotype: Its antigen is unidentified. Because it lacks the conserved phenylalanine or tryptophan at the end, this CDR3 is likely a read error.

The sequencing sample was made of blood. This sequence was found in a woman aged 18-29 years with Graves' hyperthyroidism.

The CDR3 sequence is CASGSPANTGELFL. CDR3 nucleotides: TGTGCCAGCGGGAGCCCTGCGAACACCGGGGAGCTGTTTCTT. J is TRBJ2-2 and V is TRBV6-2 or TRBV6-3, with D tentatively TRBD2 (5 bases). This CDR3 is built from 14 residues. V was trimmed by 8 bases and J by 0 bases, leaving 10 bases between them. Germline V gene lookup returns CDR1 MNHEY and CDR2 SVGEGT.